These 21 T cell receptor beta chains share one sample of origin, sequenced in a study of cytomegalovirus exposure and HLA in healthy donors. Sequencing used immunoSEQ multiplex PCR; TCRdb keeps in-frame clones, though not all of them. The sample carries around 200,000 clones, 85% to 90% recorded once. The specimen sequenced was PBMCs. Receptors were obtained from a woman aged 18 to 35 in good health and CMV-seronegative.

This chain uses TRBV19 with TRBJ2-7; 9 bases map to TRBD1. The CDR3 covers 14 residues. In germline, CDR1 is LNHDA, CDR2 SQIVND (reference sequence). With 9 bases clipped from V and 4 bases from J, the junction kept 10 bases outside the gene matches. CDR3 sequence (DNA): TGTGCCAGCAAAGCGGGACAGGGTCCGTACGAGCAGTACTTC. This translates into CASKAGQGPYEQYF. The full variable domain, completed using reference TRBV19 and TRBJ2-7, is DGGITQSPKYLFRKEGQNVTLSCEQNLNHDAMYWYRQDPGQGLRLIYYSQIVNDFQKGDIAEGYSVSREKKESFPLTVTSAQKNPTAFYLCASKAGQGPYEQYFGPGTRLTVT.

The CDR3 DNA follows: TGTGCCAGCACTCTCGCCGGGACAGGGTCATACGAGCAGTACTTC. It translates to CASTLAGTGSYEQYF. This chain links TRBV27 with TRBJ2-7; 9 nucleotides line up with TRBD1. V was pared by 7 bases and J by 4 bases, with 11 bases of the junction left unmatched. CDR1 and CDR2 (germline): MNHEY, SMNVEV (reference sequence). The CDR3 consists of 15 residues.

The chain has TRBV11-2 and TRBJ2-2, with TRBD2 matching 15 bases. The CDR3 has 18 residues. Germline-derived CDR1 and CDR2 are SGHAT and FQNNGV. V lost 5 bases to trimming and J lost 4 bases; unmatched junction nucleotides: 8. CDR3 nucleotide sequence: TGTGCCAGCAGCCACGGACTAGCGGGAGGGGGGATCACCGGGGAGCTGTTTTTT. As protein: CASSHGLAGGGITGELFF.

This clone came up a few times. The rearrangement links TRBV6-5 to TRBJ2-1, with 8 bases identical to TRBD2. The CDR3 runs 15 residues. The germline CDR1 and CDR2 sequences are MNHEY and SVGAGI. V was clipped by 0 bases and J by 6 bases; unmatched bases: 4. The CDR3 loop reads CASSYSGSGSNEQFF. The CDR3 DNA reads TGTGCCAGCAGTTACTCAGGGAGCGGGAGCAATGAGCAGTTCTTC.

The rearrangement links TRBV4-1 to TRBJ2-5, with 11 bases fitting TRBD2. CDR1 is MGHRA and CDR2 is YSYEKL in the germline V gene. Trimming at V came to 0 bases and at J to 7 bases, leaving 1 base not matched to a gene. This CDR3 is 14 amino acids long. The CDR3 nucleotides read TGCGCCAGCAGCCAAGATCTAGCGGGAGGGACCCAGTACTTC. This translates into CASSQDLAGGTQYF.

The CDR3 is CASSYIQGTGELFF. DNA for the CDR3: TGTGCCAGCTCTTATATACAGGGGACCGGGGAGCTGTTTTTT. The chain couples TRBV7-6 to TRBJ2-2, with 7 bases fitting TRBD1. Germline CDR1 reads SGHVS; CDR2 reads FNYEAQ. The J segment lost 5 bases and the V segment lost 8 bases, leaving 8 bases of the junction unmatched. The CDR3 loop spans 14 amino acids.

V usage is TRBV28 and J usage is TRBJ2-2; TRBD2 agrees at 13 bases. This CDR3 region has 17 residues. The trim removed 6 bases at V and 5 bases at J, leaving 9 bases unmatched. Per germline, CDR1 MDHEN and CDR2 SYDVKM. CDR3 region: CASRFGGLAGETGELFF. CDR3 coding DNA: TGTGCCAGCAGATTTGGTGGACTAGCGGGAGAGACCGGGGAGCTGTTTTTT. Full variable domain (rest looked up from reference TRBV28 and TRBJ2-2): DVKVTQSSRYLVKRTGEKVFLECVQDMDHENMFWYRQDPGLGLRLIYFSYDVKMKEKGDIPEGYSVSREKKERFSLILESASTNQTSMYLCASRFGGLAGETGELFFGEGSRLTVL.

J is TRBJ1-5 and V is TRBV18; 10 positions match TRBD1. CDR3 length: 17 amino acids. Unmatched junction bases numbered 10, after V lost 3 bases and J lost 5 bases. Looked up from germline, CDR1 is KGHSH and CDR2 is LQKENI. CDR3 amino acids: CASSPRGTGVPYQPQHF. CDR3 coding DNA: TGTGCCAGCTCACCGAGGGGGACAGGGGTCCCCTATCAGCCCCAGCATTTT.

The V gene is TRBV28, the J gene TRBJ2-1; TRBD1 agrees at 8 bases. After removal of 3 bases from V and 6 bases from J, the junction contained 13 bases not matched to a gene. Germline V CDR1 and CDR2: MDHEN, SYDVKM. The CDR3 sequence is 17 residues long. CDR3 sequence (DNA): TGTGCCAGCAGTTTCCGAAGTCGACAGGGGAGGAGCAATGAGCAGTTCTTC. Amino acids: CASSFRSRQGRSNEQFF.

This chain uses TRBV14 with TRBJ2-1; 13 bases map to TRBD2. Looked up from germline, CDR1 is SGHDN and CDR2 is FVKESK. CDR3 length equals 16 residues. V shed 5 bases and J 4 bases; nucleotides not matched to a gene: 5. The CDR3 bases are TGTGCCAGCAGCTTACAGGGACTAGCGGGATACAATGAGCAGTTCTTC. Residues: CASSLQGLAGYNEQFF.

The chain uses TRBV11-2 and TRBJ2-5; D perhaps matches TRBD1 (5 bases). The CDR3 extends over 14 amino acids. The germline V gene has CDR1 SGHAT and CDR2 FQNNGV. The ends were cut back, 5 bases at V and 4 bases at J, with 14 bases in the middle. The CDR3 DNA reads as TGTGCCAGCAGCGGCATAGATGGGGCAGAGACCCAGTACTTC. Amino acid sequence: CASSGIDGAETQYF.

The sample holds one count of this clone. This sequence joins TRBV5-4 and TRBJ2-3; D not certain. In germline, CDR1 is SGHNT, CDR2 YYREEE (reference sequence). The CDR3 is made up of 13 amino acids. V was pared by 0 bases and J by 2 bases, with 4 bases between. In DNA form, the CDR3 reads TGTGCCAGCAGCTTGGCATTCACAGATACGCAGTATTTT. It translates to CASSLAFTDTQYF.

This chain links TRBV27 with TRBJ2-6, with 12 bases that match TRBD1. The CDR3 loop spans 20 amino acids. Germline V CDR1 and CDR2: MNHEY, SMNVEV (reference sequence). Unmatched junction bases numbered 12, after V lost 4 bases and J lost 2 bases. In nucleotides, the CDR3 is TGTGCCAGCAGTTCCCTCCGGGACAGGGGGCTTCAAACTGGGGCCAACGTCCTGACTTTC. It yields the protein CASSSLRDRGLQTGANVLTF.

This rearrangement joins TRBV2 to TRBJ2-7, with D possibly matching TRBD2 (6 bases). The CDR3 is made up of 12 amino acids. The germline V gene encodes CDR1 SNHLY and CDR2 FYNNEI. The V and J ends lost 11 bases and 2 bases respectively, with 13 bases between them. The chain's CDR3 is CAGGDSTYEQYF. The CDR3 nucleotides are TGTGCCGGAGGGGACTCGACCTACGAGCAGTACTTC.

This sequence joins TRBV29-1 and TRBJ2-3, with a tentative D call TRBD2 (6 bases). Looked up from germline, CDR1 is SQVTM and CDR2 is ANQGSEA. The CDR3 is 14 amino acids. Trimming removed 2 bases from V and 1 base from J, with 10 bases in between. This CDR3 reads CSVEWGDGTDTQYF. CDR3 coding DNA: TGCAGCGTTGAATGGGGGGATGGCACAGATACGCAGTATTTT.

In this sample, this clone turned up once. The genes are TRBV6-1 and TRBJ2-4; 9 bases agree with TRBD2. V lost 6 bases, J lost 0 bases, and 9 bases stayed unmatched. The germline V gene has CDR1 MNHNS and CDR2 SASEGT. This CDR3 has 17 residues. CDR3 in amino acids: CASSELLSGRAKNIQYF. CDR3 nucleotides: TGTGCCAGCAGCGAACTCCTTAGCGGGAGAGCCAAAAACATTCAGTACTTC.

This clone was detected many times. J is TRBJ2-3 and V is TRBV2, with TRBD2 as a possible D gene (6 bases). Germline V lookup: CDR1 SNHLY, CDR2 FYNNEI. V lost 7 bases and J lost 4, with 15 bases in between. The CDR3 is 14 amino acids. The CDR3 protein is CASMGGPGSDTQYF. DNA of the CDR3: TGTGCCAGCATGGGAGGCCCCGGCTCAGATACGCAGTATTTT.

The chain employs TRBV7-8 and TRBJ2-7; D possibly corresponds to TRBD1 (6 bases). The CDR3 covers 15 residues. In germline, CDR1 is SGHVS, CDR2 FQNEAQ. V dropped 6 bases and J dropped 3 bases, with 18 bases sitting between them. CDR3 sequence reads: CASSYNPDRLYEQYF. Here the CDR3 DNA reads TGTGCCAGCAGTTATAACCCGGACAGACTCTACGAGCAGTACTTC. Combining the CDR3 with reference TRBV7-8 and TRBJ2-7 gives the whole variable domain GAGVSQSPRYKVAKRGQDVALRCDPISGHVSLFWYQQALGQGPEFLTYFQNEAQLDKSGLPSDRFFAERPEGSVSTLKIQRTQQEDSAVYLCASSYNPDRLYEQYFGPGTRLTVT.

The J gene is TRBJ2-7, the V gene TRBV11-2, with 10 bases that match TRBD1. CDR3 size: 14 residues. V was pared by 1 base and J by 3 bases, with 0 bases of the junction left unmatched. CDR1 and CDR2 (germline): SGHAT, FQNNGV. CDR3 sequence: CASSLGTGGYEQYF. In DNA, the CDR3 is TGTGCCAGCAGCTTAGGGACAGGGGGCTACGAGCAGTACTTC.

V gene TRBV7-2 combines with J gene TRBJ2-5, with D possibly being TRBD2 (6 bases). V gave up 3 bases and J gave up 5 bases, with 13 bases separating them. The CDR3 runs to 14 residues. Germline CDR1 reads SGHTA; CDR2 reads FQGNSA. The CDR3 loop reads CASSFETAGETQYF. The CDR3 DNA is TGTGCCAGCAGCTTCGAGACGGCGGGGGAGACCCAGTACTTC.

The chain joins TRBV2 to TRBJ2-1; TRBD2 agrees at 9 bases. V gave up 5 bases and J gave up 4 bases; unmatched junction bases: 3. CDR3 length: 14 residues. CDR1 is SNHLY, CDR2 FYNNEI, per germline. The CDR3 here is CASSRSGSYNEQFF. The CDR3 bases are TGTGCCAGCAGTCGTAGCGGGAGTTACAATGAGCAGTTCTTC.